The rows below give T cell receptor beta chains drawn from one sample of a study of T cells in Graves' hyperthyroidism and ophthalmopathy. TCRdb reprocessed the multiplex PCR reads with MiXCR, giving one entry per CDR3 protein. The table has about 620,000 distinct CDR3 sequences, about a sixth seen once. The specimen was blood. The source of these receptors is a woman in her twenties or thirties with Graves' hyperthyroidism. Each CDR3 is given with its conserved first and last residue. A D gene is named only where the DNA matches it firmly. Clone sizes are given selectively: once, few, many, or a class where the clone is expanded.

J gene: TRBJ2-1
D gene: .
V gene: TRBV6-6
clone size: many
CDR3 protein: CASSYSNSYNEQFF
CDR3 DNA: TGTGCCAGCAGTTACTCGAACAGTTACAATGAGCAGTTCTTC

J gene: TRBJ2-1
D gene: TRBD1
V gene: TRBV28
clone size: many
CDR3 protein: CASSLFTGGQGNNEQFF
CDR3 DNA: TGTGCCAGCAGTTTATTTACCGGCGGACAGGGGAACAATGAGCAGTTCTTC

J gene: TRBJ1-1
D gene: .
V gene: TRBV11-3
clone size: many
CDR3 protein: CASSLISELNTEAFF
CDR3 DNA: TGTGCCAGCAGCTTAATCTCCGAACTGAACACTGAAGCTTTCTTT

J gene: TRBJ1-3
D gene: .
V gene: TRBV12-3/TRBV12-4
clone size: few
CDR3 protein: CASHPTGFYGNTIYF
CDR3 DNA: TGTGCCAGCCACCCCACAGGGTTCTACGGAAACACCATATATTTT

J gene: TRBJ2-4
D gene: TRBD2
V gene: TRBV5-1
clone size: few
CDR3 protein: CASSLGLARAKNIQYF
CDR3 DNA: TGCGCCAGCAGCCTCGGACTAGCGAGGGCCAAAAACATTCAGTACTTC

J gene: TRBJ2-7
D gene: .
V gene: TRBV11-2
clone size: many
CDR3 protein: CASSRSLRPEQYF
CDR3 DNA: TGTGCCAGCAGCCGTTCATTAAGGCCCGAGCAGTACTTC

J gene: TRBJ2-7
D gene: .
V gene: TRBV7-2
clone size: .
CDR3 protein: CASSPRGRVYEQYF
CDR3 DNA: TGTGCCAGCAGCCCAAGGGGGAGGGTCTACGAGCAGTACTTC

J gene: TRBJ2-3
D gene: .
V gene: TRBV20-1
clone size: many
CDR3 protein: CSARDRQRGTADTQYF
CDR3 DNA: TGCAGTGCTAGAGACCGACAGCGGGGGACAGCAGATACGCAGTATTTT

J gene: TRBJ2-7
D gene: TRBD1
V gene: TRBV29-1
clone size: few
CDR3 protein: CSVAPGGLYEQYF
CDR3 DNA: TGCAGCGTTGCCCCAGGGGGCCTTTACGAGCAGTACTTC

J gene: TRBJ2-2
D gene: .
V gene: TRBV12-3/TRBV12-4
clone size: many
CDR3 protein: CASSSTRELNTGELFF
CDR3 DNA: TGTGCCAGCAGTTCCACACGGGAATTGAACACCGGGGAGCTGTTTTTT

J gene: TRBJ2-3
D gene: TRBD2
V gene: TRBV6-6
clone size: .
CDR3 protein: CASSYSGVSGRGTDTQYF
CDR3 DNA: TGTGCCAGCAGTTACTCGGGGGTCAGCGGGAGGGGCACAGATACGCAGTATTTT

J gene: TRBJ2-7
D gene: .
V gene: TRBV6-1
clone size: many
CDR3 protein: CASREGLLPYEQYF
CDR3 DNA: TGTGCCAGCAGGGAGGGACTTCTTCCCTACGAGCAGTACTTC

J gene: TRBJ1-1
D gene: .
V gene: TRBV29-1
clone size: many
CDR3 protein: CSVLTGLNTEAFF
CDR3 DNA: TGCAGCGTGCTCACAGGGCTGAACACTGAAGCTTTCTTT

J gene: TRBJ2-7
D gene: .
V gene: TRBV29-1
clone size: many
CDR3 protein: CSVEDGSYEQYF
CDR3 DNA: TGCAGCGTTGAGGATGGGAGCTACGAGCAGTACTTC

J gene: TRBJ2-2
D gene: TRBD1
V gene: TRBV18
clone size: .
CDR3 protein: CASSPPGRGRRTGELFF
CDR3 DNA: TGTGCCAGCTCACCACCGGGCAGGGGGCGCCGAACCGGGGAGCTGTTTTTT

J gene: TRBJ2-2
D gene: TRBD2
V gene: TRBV12-3/TRBV12-4
clone size: .
CDR3 protein: CASRRLAGESGELFF
CDR3 DNA: TGTGCCAGCAGGAGACTAGCGGGAGAATCCGGGGAGCTGTTTTTT

J gene: TRBJ1-2
D gene: .
V gene: TRBV3-1
clone size: many
CDR3 protein: CASSHLTGSGNSYTF
CDR3 DNA: TGTGCCAGCAGCCACTTGACAGGCAGTGGGAATAGCTACACCTTC

J gene: TRBJ2-3
D gene: .
V gene: TRBV12-3/TRBV12-4
clone size: many
CDR3 protein: CASSLVGGRGDTQYF
CDR3 DNA: TGTGCCAGCAGTTTAGTGGGAGGTCGTGGAGATACGCAGTATTTT

J gene: TRBJ2-5
D gene: .
V gene: TRBV3-1
clone size: .
CDR3 protein: CASERDNQETQYF
CDR3 DNA: TGTGCCAGCGAGCGGGACAACCAAGAGACCCAGTACTTC

J gene: TRBJ1-5
D gene: .
V gene: TRBV7-9
clone size: few
CDR3 protein: CASSRSPQPQHF
CDR3 DNA: TGTGCCAGCAGCAGAAGTCCCCAGCCCCAGCATTTT

J gene: TRBJ2-3
D gene: TRBD1
V gene: TRBV6-1
clone size: .
CDR3 protein: CASRPRTGLADTQYF
CDR3 DNA: TGTGCCAGCAGACCTCGGACAGGGTTGGCAGATACGCAGTATTTT

J gene: TRBJ2-5
D gene: .
V gene: TRBV6-1
clone size: few
CDR3 protein: CASSEGGAHGETQYF
CDR3 DNA: TGTGCCAGCAGTGAAGGCGGCGCGCATGGAGAGACCCAGTACTTC

J gene: TRBJ1-1
D gene: .
V gene: TRBV16
clone size: .
CDR3 protein: CASSQFSRGRGTEAFF
CDR3 DNA: TGTGCCAGCAGCCAATTTAGTCGGGGGCGAGGCACTGAAGCTTTCTTT

J gene: TRBJ1-5
D gene: .
V gene: TRBV27
clone size: .
CDR3 protein: CASSYGWSQPQHF
CDR3 DNA: TGTGCCAGCAGTTATGGATGGAGTCAGCCCCAGCATTTT

J gene: TRBJ1-3
D gene: .
V gene: TRBV28
clone size: few
CDR3 protein: CASKPQGFSENTIYF
CDR3 DNA: TGTGCCAGCAAACCGCAGGGATTTTCTGAAAACACCATATATTTT

J gene: TRBJ2-5
D gene: TRBD2
V gene: TRBV5-4
clone size: .
CDR3 protein: CASSLTRLAGVEETQYF
CDR3 DNA: TGTGCCAGCAGCTTAACACGACTAGCGGGAGTGGAGGAGACCCAGTACTTC

J gene: TRBJ2-3
D gene: .
V gene: TRBV24-1
clone size: .
CDR3 protein: CATSDRQLDTDTQYF
CDR3 DNA: TGTGCCACCAGTGATCGACAGTTGGACACAGATACGCAGTATTTT

J gene: TRBJ1-2
D gene: .
V gene: TRBV7-9
clone size: many
CDR3 protein: CASSFGTTSGYTF
CDR3 DNA: TGTGCCAGCAGCTTTGGGACAACCTCGGGCTACACCTTC

J gene: TRBJ2-7
D gene: TRBD2
V gene: TRBV4-2
clone size: .
CDR3 protein: CASSQGGTSGGTYEQYF
CDR3 DNA: TGTGCCAGCAGCCAAGGAGGGACTAGCGGGGGGACCTACGAGCAGTACTTC

J gene: TRBJ1-1
D gene: .
V gene: TRBV6-2/TRBV6-3
clone size: many
CDR3 protein: CASRWEGSWYTEAFF
CDR3 DNA: TGTGCCAGCAGATGGGAGGGGTCTTGGTACACTGAAGCTTTCTTT

J gene: TRBJ2-7
D gene: .
V gene: TRBV9
clone size: few
CDR3 protein: CASSGGVMPSYEQYF
CDR3 DNA: TGTGCCAGCAGCGGGGGCGTTATGCCGAGCTACGAGCAGTACTTC

J gene: TRBJ2-5
D gene: .
V gene: TRBV6-2/TRBV6-3
clone size: many
CDR3 protein: CASGVGQGTPQYF
CDR3 DNA: TGTGCCAGCGGGGTCGGTCAGGGGACACCCCAGTACTTC

J gene: TRBJ2-7
D gene: .
V gene: TRBV18
clone size: few
CDR3 protein: CASSPLEGFGEQYF
CDR3 DNA: TGTGCCAGCTCACCACTCGAGGGATTTGGCGAGCAGTACTTC

J gene: TRBJ2-7
D gene: .
V gene: TRBV18
clone size: few
CDR3 protein: CASSPQGGGDEQYF
CDR3 DNA: TGTGCCAGCTCACCACAGGGAGGCGGGGACGAGCAGTACTTC

J gene: TRBJ2-7
D gene: TRBD2
V gene: TRBV7-9
clone size: many
CDR3 protein: CASSLLRTSGYEQYF
CDR3 DNA: TGTGCCAGCAGCTTATTACGGACTAGCGGCTACGAGCAGTACTTC

J gene: TRBJ2-3
D gene: .
V gene: TRBV7-2
clone size: .
CDR3 protein: CASSLRWENRDTQYF
CDR3 DNA: TGTGCCAGCAGCTTAAGGTGGGAGAACAGGGATACGCAGTATTTT

J gene: TRBJ2-1
D gene: TRBD2
V gene: TRBV28
clone size: many
CDR3 protein: CASSLWASGRSSYNEQFF
CDR3 DNA: TGTGCCAGCAGTTTATGGGCTAGCGGGAGGAGCTCCTACAATGAGCAGTTCTTC

J gene: TRBJ1-1
D gene: .
V gene: TRBV12-3/TRBV12-4
clone size: many
CDR3 protein: CASRAGLVNTEAFF
CDR3 DNA: TGTGCCAGCAGGGCAGGGTTAGTGAACACTGAAGCTTTCTTT

J gene: TRBJ1-5
D gene: TRBD1
V gene: TRBV7-2
clone size: .
CDR3 protein: CASSLYDREAFGQPQHF
CDR3 DNA: TGTGCCAGCAGCCTTTATGACAGGGAGGCATTTGGTCAGCCCCAGCATTTT

J gene: TRBJ2-7
D gene: TRBD1
V gene: TRBV18
clone size: .
CDR3 protein: CASSPKQGALYEQYF
CDR3 DNA: TGTGCCAGCTCACCAAAACAGGGGGCGCTTTACGAGCAGTACTTC

J gene: TRBJ1-1
D gene: .
V gene: TRBV29-1
clone size: many
CDR3 protein: CSVGGGWSSTEAFF
CDR3 DNA: TGCAGCGTTGGAGGGGGGTGGTCGAGCACTGAAGCTTTCTTT

J gene: TRBJ2-7
D gene: .
V gene: TRBV7-9
clone size: .
CDR3 protein: CASSLCRGYEQYF
CDR3 DNA: TGTGCCAGCAGTCTTTGTCGGGGGTACGAGCAGTACTTC

J gene: TRBJ2-7
D gene: .
V gene: TRBV5-4
clone size: few
CDR3 protein: CASSLDAWEEQYF
CDR3 DNA: TGTGCCAGCAGCTTGGACGCCTGGGAGGAGCAGTACTTC

J gene: TRBJ2-7
D gene: .
V gene: TRBV6-1
clone size: many
CDR3 protein: CASSYARGTLYEQYF
CDR3 DNA: TGTGCCAGCAGTTACGCCCGCGGGACCTTATACGAGCAGTACTTC

J gene: TRBJ2-5
D gene: TRBD1
V gene: TRBV7-2
clone size: many
CDR3 protein: CASITDRGETQYF
CDR3 DNA: TGTGCCAGCATCACAGACAGGGGGGAGACCCAGTACTTC

J gene: TRBJ2-5
D gene: TRBD2
V gene: TRBV28
clone size: many
CDR3 protein: CASSPILQAGIGRETQYF
CDR3 DNA: TGTGCCAGCAGTCCTATTCTTCAAGCGGGAATTGGCAGGGAGACCCAGTACTTC

J gene: TRBJ2-5
D gene: .
V gene: TRBV2
clone size: many
CDR3 protein: CASSRTERVPQYF
CDR3 DNA: TGTGCCAGCAGTCGGACAGAGCGGGTGCCCCAGTACTTC